Below, 9 T cell receptor beta chains from the same sample are listed, as sequenced in a study of shared clonotypes between healthy human individuals. Profiling relied on immunoSEQ multiplex PCR, and the TCRdb table lists in-frame clones only, not all of them. The table lists millions of clones, roughly 93% of them singletons. Sequencing was carried out using naive CD4+ T cells from PBMCs. Subset of the sample: CD45RA+ positively selected. The receptors here all came from a man aged 18-30 years in good health. Some clones in this sample may be carry-over from other donors' samples.

The V call is TRBV15, the J call TRBJ1-1; D gene unclear. Trimming left V 5 bases short and J 1 base short, with 8 bases between. The CDR3 loop spans 13 amino acids. Germline V gene sequence: CDR1 LNHNV, CDR2 YYDKDF (reference sequence). CDR3 coding DNA: TGTGCCACCAGCCAGATTAGGAACACTGAAGCTTTCTTT. Residues: CATSQIRNTEAFF.

This clone was recorded a few times. This chain uses TRBV28 with TRBJ1-2, with TRBD1 as a possible D gene (6 bases). Germline CDR1 is MDHEN and CDR2 is SYDVKM. Trimming pared 7 bases from V and 8 bases from J, leaving 14 bases between. CDR3 size: 12 residues. CDR3 amino acids: CASIATGGGYTF. The CDR3 DNA reads as TGTGCCAGCATCGCGACAGGTGGCGGCTACACCTTC.

The chain employs TRBV2 and TRBJ1-5; unclear D gene. Looked up from germline, CDR1 is SNHLY and CDR2 is FYNNEI. The CDR3 runs to 13 residues. Between the trimmed V and J ends, which lost 7 bases and 3 bases, there was a span of 10 bases. The CDR3 DNA follows: TGTGCCAGCAACTTAGACAACAATCAGCCCCAGCATTTT. It is translated as CASNLDNNQPQHF.

This chain links TRBV5-1 with TRBJ2-6, with D possibly being TRBD2 (6 bases). The CDR3 contains 15 residues. Trimming cost V 4 bases and J 2 bases, with 10 bases left between them. From germline, CDR1 is SGHRS and CDR2 YFSETQ. CDR3 in amino acids: CASSEPGAGANVLTF. CDR3 nucleotide sequence: TGCGCCAGCAGCGAACCGGGGGCTGGGGCCAACGTCCTGACTTTC.

On this clone itself: This CDR3 is also generated by other DNA sequences in the sample. The chain carries TRBV5-1 and TRBJ2-1; D gene uncertain. Trimming pared 0 bases from V and 6 bases from J, leaving 7 bases between. CDR3 length: 13 residues. Germline V lookup: CDR1 SGHRS, CDR2 YFSETQ. The CDR3 DNA follows: TGCGCCAGCAGCTTGGGGTCCGGCAATGAGCAGTTCTTC. It specifies CASSLGSGNEQFF.

The rearrangement uses TRBV5-1 and TRBJ2-1; 10 nucleotides match TRBD2. Trimming at V came to 1 base and at J to 6 bases, leaving 4 bases not matched to a gene. Germline CDR1 reads SGHRS; CDR2 reads YFSETQ. The length of the CDR3 is 15 residues. CDR3 nucleotides: TGCGCCAGCAGCTTGACTAGCGGGACAGTCAATGAGCAGTTCTTC. Translation gives CASSLTSGTVNEQFF.

J is TRBJ2-7 and V is TRBV28; D not resolved. With 6 bases removed from V and 0 bases from J, the gap between germline ends came to 12 bases. There are 14 residues in the CDR3. In germline, CDR1 is MDHEN, CDR2 SYDVKM. DNA for the CDR3: TGTGCCAGCAGCCGGACCACGCCCTCCTACGAGCAGTACTTC. Its translation is CASSRTTPSYEQYF.

The genes are TRBV28 and TRBJ1-1; D is uncertain. CDR1 and CDR2 (germline): MDHEN, SYDVKM. With 3 bases removed from V and 4 bases from J, the gap between germline ends came to 15 bases. The CDR3 has 15 amino acids. CDR3 protein: CASSFPGSSGTEAFF. In nucleotides, the CDR3 is TGTGCCAGCAGTTTTCCTGGATCCAGCGGCACTGAAGCTTTCTTT.

The chain couples TRBV30 to TRBJ2-2; TRBD2 agrees at 9 bases. The V and J ends lost 3 bases and 7 bases, in that order; junction bases with no gene match: 6. CDR3 length equals 14 residues. The germline gives CDR1 GTSNPN, CDR2 SVGIG (reference sequence). The CDR3 reads CAWRVAGVVGELFF. The CDR3 DNA reads TGTGCCTGGAGGGTAGCGGGAGTGGTCGGGGAGCTGTTTTTT.